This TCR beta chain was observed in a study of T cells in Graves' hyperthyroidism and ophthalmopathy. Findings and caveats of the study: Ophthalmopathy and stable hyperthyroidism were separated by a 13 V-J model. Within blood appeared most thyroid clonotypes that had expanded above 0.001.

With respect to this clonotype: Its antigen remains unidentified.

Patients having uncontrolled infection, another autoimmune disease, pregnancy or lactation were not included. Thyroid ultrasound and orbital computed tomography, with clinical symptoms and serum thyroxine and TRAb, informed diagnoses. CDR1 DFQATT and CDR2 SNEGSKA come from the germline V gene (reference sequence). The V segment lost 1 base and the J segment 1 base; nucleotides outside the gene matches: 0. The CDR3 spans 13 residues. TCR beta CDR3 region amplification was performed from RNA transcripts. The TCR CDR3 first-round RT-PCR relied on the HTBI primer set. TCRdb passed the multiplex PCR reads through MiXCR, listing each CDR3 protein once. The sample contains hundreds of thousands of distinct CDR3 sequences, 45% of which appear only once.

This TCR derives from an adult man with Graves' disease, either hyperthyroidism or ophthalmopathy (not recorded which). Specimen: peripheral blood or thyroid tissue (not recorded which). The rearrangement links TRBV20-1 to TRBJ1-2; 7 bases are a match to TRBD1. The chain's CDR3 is CSARGDSNYGYTF. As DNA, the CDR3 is TGCAGTGCTAGAGGGGACAGTAACTATGGCTACACCTTC.